Below are 17 T cell receptor beta chains sequenced from a single sample in a study of OX40 agonist ivuxolimab in advanced cancers. Measured with immunoSEQ multiplex PCR; TCRdb has only the in-frame clones, and not every one. The sample includes under 80,000 clones, roughly 91% of them seen just once. The specimen was CD4+ or CD8+ T cells sorted from blood, collected in a trial of the OX40 agonist ivuxolimab. Receptors originate from an adult with an advanced solid tumor such as melanoma, head and neck, liver or kidney cancer.

The J gene is TRBJ2-2, the V gene TRBV19; TRBD1 is a possible D gene (6 bases). Per the germline V gene, CDR1 is LNHDA and CDR2 is SQIVND (reference sequence). Deletions cut 6 bases from V and 3 bases from J, with 11 bases between. The CDR3 has 14 amino acids. The chain's CDR3 is CASRLYRDTGELFF. In DNA form, the CDR3 reads TGTGCCAGTAGACTTTACAGGGACACCGGGGAGCTGTTTTTT.

V usage is TRBV28 and J usage is TRBJ2-5; TRBD2 agrees at 8 bases. J lost 5 bases, V lost 4 bases, and 9 bases had no gene match. The CDR3 runs 15 residues. CDR1 and CDR2 (germline): MDHEN, SYDVKM. The CDR3 DNA sequence: TGTGCCAGCAGTTCCGGACTAGCTGGGAGGGAGACCCAGTACTTC. Protein: CASSSGLAGRETQYF.

The V gene is TRBV28, the J gene TRBJ2-7, with 9 bases lining up with TRBD1. Trimming at V came to 8 bases and at J to 3 bases, leaving 8 bases not matched to a gene. The CDR3 is 14 amino acids. Looked up from germline, CDR1 is MDHEN and CDR2 is SYDVKM. CDR3 nucleotides: TGTGCCAGCGGCTTGGGACAGGGAGACTACGAGCAGTACTTC. The encoded protein is CASGLGQGDYEQYF.

Here the CDR3 DNA reads TGTGCCAGCAGCCGGGACGGCTACGAGCAGTACTTC. This sequence encodes CASSRDGYEQYF. The chain links TRBV2 to TRBJ2-7; D is possibly TRBD1 or TRBD2 (5 bases each). The CDR3 has 12 amino acids. V was trimmed by 6 bases and J by 3 bases, leaving 9 bases between them. The germline V gene has CDR1 SNHLY and CDR2 FYNNEI.

The chain joins TRBV28 to TRBJ2-7, with D hard to call. Germline lookup yields CDR1 MDHEN and CDR2 SYDVKM. The V end lost 6 bases, the J end lost 7 bases, and 13 bases lay between the germline ends. The CDR3 is made up of 12 amino acids. CDR3 sequence (DNA): TGTGCCAGCAGCCCCCCGGGCAGGGAGCAGTACTTC. Translating it yields CASSPPGREQYF.

V gene TRBV6-6 combines with J gene TRBJ2-7; D is perhaps TRBD2 (5 bases). Germline CDR1 and CDR2: MNHNY and SVGAGI (reference sequence). The CDR3 is made up of 16 amino acids. The V gene lost 2 bases and the J gene lost 5 bases, with 19 bases spanning the gap. The CDR3 sequence: CASSYHTSGFMDEQYF. The DNA of the CDR3 is TGTGCCAGCAGTTACCACACTTCGGGATTTATGGACGAGCAGTACTTC.

J is TRBJ1-2 and V is TRBV9; D unresolved. Germline CDR1 and CDR2: SGDLS and YYNGEE. The ends were cut back, 0 bases at V and 5 bases at J, with 14 bases in the middle. The length of the CDR3 is 15 residues. CDR3 protein: CASSVGPNNLYGYTF. The CDR3 DNA follows: TGTGCCAGCAGCGTAGGGCCGAACAACCTATATGGCTACACCTTC.

The rearrangement links TRBV4-1 to TRBJ1-4; D remains unclear. The V end lost 0 bases, the J end lost 8 bases, and 10 bases lay between the germline ends. Germline V gene data show CDR1 as MGHRA and CDR2 as YSYEKL. The CDR3 consists of 14 residues. CDR3: CASSQDTVGEKLFF. The CDR3 DNA follows: TGCGCCAGCAGCCAAGATACCGTTGGGGAAAAACTGTTTTTT.

CDR3 amino acids: CASGGGQYNEQFF. The CDR3 DNA reads as TGTGCCAGCGGCGGAGGGCAGTACAATGAGCAGTTCTTC. J is TRBJ2-1 and V is TRBV6-5, with D perhaps TRBD2 (6 bases). From germline, CDR1 is MNHEY and CDR2 SVGAGI. The germline V and J ends were trimmed by 8 bases and 4 bases, with 12 bases remaining between them. The CDR3 consists of 13 residues.

V and J are TRBV19 and TRBJ1-1; possibly TRBD1 for D (6 bases). Germline lookup yields CDR1 LNHDA and CDR2 SQIVND (reference sequence). This CDR3 is 13 amino acids long. Trimming left V 3 bases short and J 8 bases short, with 13 bases between. Here the CDR3 reads CASSMPSTGEAFF. The CDR3 bases are TGTGCCAGTAGTATGCCCTCCACAGGGGAAGCTTTCTTT.

V gene TRBV30 combines with J gene TRBJ1-6; no clear D. The CDR3 sequence is 15 residues long. Germline V gene data show CDR1 as GTSNPN and CDR2 as SVGIG (reference sequence). Trimming cost V 2 bases and J 8 bases, with 16 bases left between them. The CDR3 is CAWSPFRTGHSPLHF. CDR3 coding DNA: TGTGCCTGGAGTCCCTTCCGGACCGGCCATTCACCCCTCCACTTT. The variable domain in full, completed from reference TRBV30 and TRBJ1-6, reads SQTIHQWPATLVQPVGSPLSLECTVEGTSNPNLYWYRQAAGRGLQLLFYSVGIGQISSEVPQNLSASRPQDRQFILSSKKLLLSDSGFYLCAWSPFRTGHSPLHFGNGTRLTVT.

This sequence joins TRBV5-5 and TRBJ2-6; the D gene is possibly TRBD2 (7 bases). CDR1 and CDR2 from the germline V gene are SGHKS and YYEKEE (reference sequence). This CDR3 is 15 amino acids long. The V end was cut by 7 bases, the J end by 4 bases, with 15 bases between. CDR3 sequence: CASHQRGAGANVLTF. In DNA, the CDR3 is TGTGCCAGCCACCAACGGGGGGCGGGGGCCAACGTCCTGACTTTC.

The chain joins TRBV4-2 to TRBJ2-1; D might be TRBD2 (5 bases). Trimming removed 0 bases from V and 6 bases from J, with 9 bases in between. CDR3 length: 14 residues. The germline V gene encodes CDR1 LGHNA and CDR2 YNFKEQ. CDR3 sequence: CASSQDLGGNEQFF. The CDR3 DNA reads as TGTGCCAGCAGCCAAGATCTAGGAGGCAATGAGCAGTTCTTC.

The V call is TRBV5-1, the J call TRBJ2-3, with 8 bases that match TRBD2. Per germline, CDR1 SGHRS and CDR2 YFSETQ. This CDR3 has 15 residues. V lost 4 bases, J lost 7 bases, and 11 bases stayed unmatched. This CDR3 is CASSQRENSLYTQYF. The DNA for the CDR3 is TGCGCCAGCAGCCAGCGGGAGAATAGCTTGTATACGCAGTATTTT.

The chain has TRBV6-1 and TRBJ1-5; no clear D. Germline loops: CDR1 MNHNS, CDR2 SASEGT. Trimming removed 6 bases from V and 0 bases from J, with 12 bases in between. This CDR3 is built from 15 residues. DNA of the CDR3: TGTGCCAGCAGCTTCCCGGCGTATAGCAATCAGCCCCAGCATTTT. Its translation: CASSFPAYSNQPQHF.

V usage is TRBV7-2 and J usage is TRBJ2-1; 11 bases agree with TRBD2. J was trimmed by 4 bases and V by 5 bases; bases with no gene match: 7. Germline loops: CDR1 SGHTA, CDR2 FQGNSA. This CDR3 is 16 amino acids long. This CDR3 is CASSPMGTSGYNEQFF. The CDR3 bases are TGTGCCAGCAGCCCAATGGGGACTAGCGGTTACAATGAGCAGTTCTTC.

The chain couples TRBV5-1 to TRBJ2-1, with D possibly being TRBD1 (5 bases). CDR3 length equals 14 residues. Germline values: CDR1 SGHRS, CDR2 YFSETQ. V was cut by 0 bases and J by 7 bases, with 11 bases left in between. The CDR3 sequence is CASSLDSGKNEQFF. The CDR3 nucleotides are TGCGCCAGCAGCTTGGATTCAGGGAAGAATGAGCAGTTCTTC.